Here is one TCR beta chain with its context. Which antigen it targets is not known. Within one base of it there is no much larger clone, and no base qualities were kept. Via the germline V gene, CDR1 is SGHTA and CDR2 FQGNSA. The CDR3 numbers 14 residues from cysteine through phenylalanine. Only the CDR3 part of the read is kept: 42 bases, read in frame from the first base. V has 7 bases trimmed and J has 3 bases trimmed; junction bases matching no gene number 6. The data derive from a study of blood T cell repertoires in COVID-19 (dated by TCRdb to 2020 to 2021). For context, the study as a whole: The collaborator samples originated in the United States, Italy and Spain and spanned the acute and convalescent phases of COVID-19. The prospective study material was composed of cDNA or gDNA derived from T cells, B-cell-depleted T cells, or PBMCs. Deeply sampled blood TCRbeta repertoires from subjects exposed to, actively infected with, or recovered from COVID-19 were included in the dataset. The repertoires were released in a freely available public database intended as a resource for research on the immune response to SARS-CoV-2. The samples were drawn from the first 160 participants of the ongoing ImmuneRACE study and from 1,254 subjects provided by 6 global collaborators. Sample metadata almost always included a de-identified subject ID, COVID-19 status, age in years and sex. Where available, HLA class I and class II types were obtained from metadata supplied by the sample provider rather than from assay-based typing.

Overall study results and their limits: Clinical and demographic metadata were provided uncurated, with the amount varying by source and participant.

The immunoSEQ Assay, a bias-controlled multiplex PCR, was used to amplify TCRbeta CDR3 regions from genomic DNA. Processing in the source paper ran as follows. Nucleated cell counts per sample were estimated from amplification of reference gene primers within the assay. To quantify the absolute abundance of each unique TCRbeta CDR3 rearrangement, sequence reads were collapsed and filtered. For each sample, productive Simpson clonality was calculated as the square root of Simpson's diversity index across productive rearrangements. TCRdb retrieved this table from immuneACCESS and kept in-frame rearrangements only. Not all clones are present; in checked studies, unresolved V genes account for under half, and no reason is known for the remainder. Clone size and the V and J calls come from that table; the DNA yielded D and trimming. The sample yields roughly 350,000 clones; about 92% were counted once. The ten largest clones represent 18% of the sample.

Participants in the prospective study were enrolled through a virtual design, were aged roughly 18 to 95 years, and lived in 24 United States geographic areas. Cohort assignment in the prospective study relied on participant-reported clinical history from a screening survey and a study questionnaire. ImmuneRACE Cohort 3 recovered participants were defined by two consecutive negative NP/OP PCR tests, healthcare professional clearance, or symptom resolution. In the prospective study, mobile phlebotomists collected whole blood, serum and a nasopharyngeal or oropharyngeal swab from each participant. Prospective study participants could optionally give additional blood draws and questionnaires over an approximately two-month period. Before DNA extraction, blood samples from the prospective study were shipped at room temperature or frozen.

The chain is made from TRBV7-2 and TRBJ1-5; 7 bases in the junction line up with TRBD1. This TCR was sampled from a woman aged 25 to 39 who had recovered from COVID-19. Sequenced material: PBMCs or T cells enriched from blood (not recorded which). The DNA sequence is TGTGCCAGCACCTTTGGGACAGCCAATCAGCCCCAGCATTTT. This is translated as CASTFGTANQPQHF.